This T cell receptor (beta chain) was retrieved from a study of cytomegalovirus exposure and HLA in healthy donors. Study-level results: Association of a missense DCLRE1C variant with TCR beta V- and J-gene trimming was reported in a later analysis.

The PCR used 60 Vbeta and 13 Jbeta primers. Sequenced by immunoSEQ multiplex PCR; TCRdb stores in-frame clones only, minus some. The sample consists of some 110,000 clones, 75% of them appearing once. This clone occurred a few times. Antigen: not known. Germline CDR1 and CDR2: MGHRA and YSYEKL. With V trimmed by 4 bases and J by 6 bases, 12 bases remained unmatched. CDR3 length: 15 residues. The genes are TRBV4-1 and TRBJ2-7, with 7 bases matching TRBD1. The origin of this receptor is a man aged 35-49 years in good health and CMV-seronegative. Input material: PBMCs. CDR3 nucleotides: TGCGCCAGCAGCCGATCCGGGACAGACCCTATCGAGCAGTACTTC. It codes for CASSRSGTDPIEQYF.